This TCR beta chain was obtained from a study of blood T cell repertoires in COVID-19. The data were produced by immunoSEQ multiplex PCR, yet TCRdb's version contains in-frame clones alone and is incomplete. The sample lists roughly 250,000 clones; 80% to 90% were seen once. The receptor's source is a middle-aged woman with acute or convalescent COVID-19. Material for sequencing was peripheral blood.

For the CDR3, the DNA is TGTGCCAGCTCACCTCTCGGGAACACTGAAGCTTTCTTT. It is translated as CASSPLGNTEAFF. The V gene is TRBV18, the J gene TRBJ1-1, with unresolved D. This CDR3 region has 13 residues. V gave up 3 bases and J gave up 1 base, with 6 bases separating them. From germline, CDR1 is KGHSH and CDR2 LQKENI.